Below, 2 T cell receptor beta chains from the same sample are listed, as sequenced in a study of CD8 T cells in Susac syndrome (dated by TCRdb to the late 2010s). Library method: the immunoSEQ multiplex PCR assay. RNA was extracted using the RNeasy kit, and about 0.45 to 1 ug of the RNA was reverse transcribed with random hexamers. TCRdb reanalyzed the raw reads on its own, using fastp at Q25 for trimming and MiXCR for clone calling, and kept in-frame beta chains. Each CDR3 protein appears once, grouped with its most common genes and DNA. The sample contains approximately 180,000 distinct CDR3 sequences, about 94% of them found a single time. The leading ten clones occupy 0.093% of the sample. The sample comprised CD4+ T cells from PBMCs. The receptors were sampled from a human donor with multiple sclerosis.

The chain is built from TRBV29-1 and TRBJ1-2, with D unclear. The CDR3 has 11 amino acids. V lost 4 bases and J 4 bases, leaving 7 bases between the germline ends. CDR1 and CDR2 from the germline V gene are SQVTM and ANQGSEA. The CDR3 reads CSVGSAYGYTF. Here the CDR3 DNA reads TGCAGCGTTGGTTCGGCCTATGGCTACACCTTC.

Notes on this clonotype: The junction and the germline gene differ at one end; a read error may be behind it. The chain joins TRBV5-1 to TRBJ2-7; D call uncertain. This CDR3 comprises 13 residues. Germline V gene sequence: CDR1 SGHRS, CDR2 YFSETQ. CDR3 in amino acids: CASSLGSSYEQYF. The CDR3 DNA reads TGTGCCAGCAGCTTAGGAAGCTCCTACGAGCAGTACTTC. The variable domain in full, completed from reference TRBV5-1 and TRBJ2-7, reads KAGVTQTPRYLIKTRGQQVTLSCSPISGHRSVSWYQQTPGQGLQFLFEYFSETQRNKGNFPGRFSGRQFSNSRSEMNVSTLELGDSALYLCASSLGSSYEQYFGPGTRLTVT.